The source of this TCR beta chain is a study of early T cells in non-severe SARS-CoV-2 infection. TCRdb analysed the 5' RACE reads with MiXCR anew, one entry per CDR3 protein. This table holds fewer than 120,000 distinct CDR3 sequences, over 10% found once. This clonotype was observed at least ten times. V lost 4 bases, J lost 3 bases, and 13 bases lay in between. The germline V gene encodes CDR1 MDHEN and CDR2 SYDVKM. The length of the CDR3 is 15 residues. The specimen comprised whole blood, sampled at baseline. This TCR came from an adult who was a healthcare worker with PCR-confirmed SARS-CoV-2 infection or an uninfected control (not recorded which). The chain recombines TRBV28 with TRBJ1-5; no reliable D call. The CDR3 DNA reads as TGTGCCAGCAGTTCCGGGCCGCAAAACAATCAGCCCCAGCATTTT. It encodes CASSSGPQNNQPQHF.